The present T cell receptor (beta chain) was sequenced within a study of shared clonotypes between healthy human individuals. Findings and limits, study-wide: The authors sampled blood alone, and tissue repertoires likely differ. A generally larger estimated richness was seen in naive subsets than in memory subsets.

With regard to this clone: Its matching antigen is unknown.

Clones were read by immunoSEQ multiplex PCR, and TCRdb kept only the in-frame ones, dropping some. Among over a million clones, about 98.5% were seen once, and the ten largest hold roughly 0.35%. V was clipped by 0 bases and J by 4 bases, with 13 bases between them. CDR1 and CDR2 from the germline V gene are SGHTS and YDEGEE. CDR3 length equals 16 residues. Adult donors, all healthy and HIV-negative, had no recent acute infections or vaccinations. In the CD4+ fraction, cells were divided into CD45RA+ naive and CD45RA-negative memory subsets. The TCR sequence derives from a man aged 25-40 years in good health. This chain connects TRBV5-8 to TRBJ1-4; D not resolved. Sequences were obtained from naive CD4+ T cells sorted from blood. Subset in this sample: CD45RA+ positively selected. The CDR3 region is CASSLGQGNHNEKLFF. For the CDR3, the DNA is TGTGCCAGCAGCTTGGGTCAAGGGAACCATAATGAAAAACTGTTTTTT.